Sequencing of this T cell receptor (beta chain) was carried out in a study of T cells in Graves' hyperthyroidism and ophthalmopathy. CDR3 length: 18 amino acids. J was trimmed by 0 bases and V by 4 bases; bases with no gene match: 7. The source material, RNA transcripts, was used to amplify TCR beta CDR3 regions. TCR CDR3 underwent first-round RT-PCR with the HTBI primer set. One entry per CDR3 protein results from TCRdb running MiXCR on the multiplex PCR reads. This repertoire shows about 350,000 distinct CDR3 sequences, around a sixth found once; its top ten account for around 15%. In its sample, this clonotype was seen many times.

The clonotype comes from a woman between 35 and 50 years old with Graves' ophthalmopathy. Sequenced: blood. This chain connects TRBV12-3 or TRBV12-4 to TRBJ2-6; 9 bases agree with TRBD1. The CDR3, as DNA: TGTGCCAGCAGTTCTTGGACAGGGGATTCCTCTGGGGCCAACGTCCTGACTTTC. Translating it yields CASSSWTGDSSGANVLTF.